This is a list of T cell receptor beta chains from one sample in a study of identical twins. TCRdb independently ran MiXCR on the 5' RACE reads; one entry per CDR3 protein. The sample holds roughly 250,000 distinct CDR3 sequences, approximately 7.8% seen once. These data were likewise used in another study, on yellow fever vaccine responses in identical twins.

The sequenced material came from CD8+ T cells sorted from blood. These TCRs come from a woman younger than 30 in good health. CDR3s include the opening cysteine and the closing phenylalanine or tryptophan. D genes are given only for firm matches. Some rows have no size entry. The others give once, few or many, or a class for an expanded clone.

>TRBV27|NA|NA|TRBJ1-4
CASSLAIGQRKHRKGLFF
TGTGCCAGCAGTTTAGCCATAGGACAGAGAAAACATAGAAAAGGGCTGTTTTTT
>TRBV14|few|NA|TRBJ2-1
CASSLIGQPNNEQFF
TGTGCCAGCAGCCTCATCGGACAGCCAAACAATGAGCAGTTCTTC
>TRBV12-3/TRBV12-4|many|NA|TRBJ1-1
CASSLGGEGTEAFF
TGTGCCAGCAGTTTAGGGGGGGAAGGGACTGAAGCTTTCTTT
>TRBV15|few|NA|TRBJ2-3
CATSSHSGGLESTDTQYF
TGTGCCACCAGCAGTCACTCCGGGGGGCTAGAAAGCACAGATACGCAGTATTTT
>TRBV20-1|few|TRBD2|TRBJ2-1
CSAIPGLAVYNEQFF
TGCAGTGCTATACCGGGACTAGCGGTTTACAATGAGCAGTTCTTC
>TRBV11-2|few|NA|TRBJ1-1
CASRQTGRLNTEAFF
TGTGCCAGCAGGCAGACGGGGCGTCTGAACACTGAAGCTTTCTTT
>TRBV11-2|NA|TRBD2|TRBJ2-1
CASSLESSGRWNNEQFF
TGTGCCAGCAGCTTAGAGAGTAGCGGGAGGTGGAACAATGAGCAGTTCTTC
>TRBV27|few|NA|TRBJ1-1
CASSGWTTEAFF
TGTGCCAGCAGTGGTTGGACCACTGAAGCTTTCTTT
>TRBV7-8|few|NA|TRBJ2-1
CASSLRLAPDEQFF
TGTGCCAGCAGCTTAAGGCTAGCCCCGGATGAGCAGTTCTTC
>TRBV10-2|few|TRBD2|TRBJ2-1
CASSTGLAGGANEQFF
TGCGCCAGCAGTACAGGGCTAGCGGGAGGGGCCAATGAGCAGTTCTTC